This T cell receptor beta chain stems from a study of CD8+ T cells in alopecia areata. As regards this clone: As yet, its antigen is unknown.

General study findings and limits: Mice showed TCR sharing more clearly than patients did, possibly owing to HLA. Compared with normal scalp, lesional scalp had higher clonality and more expanded CD8+ clones.

The V and J ends lost 6 bases and 1 base respectively, with 10 bases between them. The CDR3 length is 13 residues. Germline V gene data show CDR1 as MDHEN and CDR2 as SYDVKM. Reverse transcription of extracted RNA yielded cDNA, which provided the sequencing template. Clones were sequenced by immunoSEQ multiplex PCR, and TCRdb holds only the in-frame ones, with some missing. The data contain around 190,000 clones, 45% to 70% of them singletons. The chain uses TRBV28 and TRBJ2-7; D is perhaps TRBD1 (6 bases). The sequence was obtained from a human donor in good health. The source material was CD8+ T cells sorted from blood. The CDR3 DNA sequence: TGTGCCAGCAGCATACAGGGATCCTACGAGCAGTACTTC. Protein sequence: CASSIQGSYEQYF.